This is a list of T cell receptor beta chains from one sample in a study of T cells after yellow fever vaccination. TCRdb fed the 5' RACE reads into MiXCR, producing one record per CDR3 protein. The data hold fewer than 450,000 distinct CDR3 sequences, with roughly 12% observed a single time. The starting material was PBMCs, obtained on the day of the first yellow fever vaccination. The receptor set was obtained from a man aged 18 to 30 who received the YFV17D yellow fever vaccine. Both conserved end residues are part of each CDR3. The D gene is left open where the match is weak. The size entry is marked missing in some rows and otherwise reads once, few, many or a size class.

v_gene	abundance	d_gene	j_gene	CDR3aa	CDR3nt
TRBV5-6	.	.	TRBJ1-5	CASSLGTNSNQPQHF	TGTGCCAGCAGCTTGGGGACAAATAGCAATCAGCCCCAGCATTTT
TRBV19	.	.	TRBJ2-5	CASSTREETQYF	TGTGCCAGTAGTACCAGGGAAGAGACCCAGTACTTC
TRBV7-3	few	TRBD1	TRBJ2-5	CASSPGTVKETQYF	TGTGCCAGCAGCCCCGGGACAGTCAAAGAGACCCAGTACTTC
TRBV10-3	many	.	TRBJ1-1	CAISQDRNEAFF	TGTGCCATCAGCCAGGACAGAAATGAAGCTTTCTTT
TRBV12-5	.	TRBD2	TRBJ2-3	CASGPLSGGLTDTQYF	TGTGCTAGTGGTCCACTCAGCGGGGGGCTCACAGATACGCAGTATTTT
TRBV5-1	many	TRBD1	TRBJ1-2	CASSFRDSNYGYTF	TGCGCCAGCAGCTTCCGGGACAGCAACTATGGCTACACCTTC
TRBV5-6	many	.	TRBJ1-2	CASSLRGVGSYGYTF	TGTGCCAGCAGTCTGAGGGGGGTTGGAAGCTATGGCTACACCTTC
TRBV6-2/TRBV6-3	.	.	TRBJ1-5	CASSYSAGRAQNQPQHF	TGTGCCAGCAGTTACTCCGCGGGAAGGGCCCAGAATCAGCCCCAGCATTTT
TRBV7-2	.	.	TRBJ1-4	CASSLYTGGMDEKLFF	TGTGCCAGCAGCTTATACACAGGTGGGATGGATGAAAAACTGTTTTTT
TRBV4-3	.	.	TRBJ1-4	CASSQESAEKGKLFF	TGCGCCAGCAGCCAAGAGTCGGCAGAAAAGGGGAAACTGTTTTTT
TRBV7-9	.	.	TRBJ1-3	CASSLSGSADTIYF	TGTGCCAGCAGCTTAAGCGGCTCCGCCGACACCATATATTTT
TRBV14	.	.	TRBJ1-2	CASSQTVRDYGYTF	TGTGCCAGCAGTCAGACAGTCCGCGACTATGGCTACACCTTC
TRBV7-2	.	.	TRBJ2-2	CASSPWRGRAGELFF	TGTGCCAGCAGCCCCTGGAGGGGAAGGGCCGGGGAGCTGTTTTTT
TRBV27	many	TRBD2	TRBJ2-1	CASLFVAGAYNEQFF	TGTGCCAGCCTCTTTGTAGCGGGGGCCTACAATGAGCAGTTCTTC
TRBV5-6	few	.	TRBJ2-6	CASNPSAGANVLTF	TGTGCCAGCAACCCCTCCGCTGGGGCCAACGTCCTGACTTTC
TRBV12-3/TRBV12-4	few	.	TRBJ1-5	CASTFGRRNQPQHF	TGTGCCAGCACCTTCGGGCGGAGGAATCAGCCCCAGCATTTT
TRBV6-1	.	.	TRBJ1-3	CASSEWGKGTASGNTIFF	.
TRBV4-3	many	.	TRBJ2-3	CASSRLQDNEDTQYF	TGCGCCAGCAGCCGACTACAGGATAATGAAGATACGCAGTATTTT
TRBV19	.	.	TRBJ2-7	CASSISNSEYAQYF	TGTGCCAGTAGTATTTCTAACAGCGAATACGCGCAGTACTTC
TRBV6-2/TRBV6-3	.	.	TRBJ2-2	CASRHPGAVGGELFF	TGTGCCAGCAGACATCCGGGGGCGGTAGGCGGGGAGCTGTTTTTT
TRBV10-3	few	.	TRBJ2-7	CAISRQTGTYEQYF	TGTGCCATCAGCCGCCAGACGGGAACCTACGAGCAGTACTTC
TRBV29-1	many	.	TRBJ1-3	CSVNQGNTIYF	TGCAGCGTAAACCAGGGAAACACCATATATTTT
TRBV7-3	few	.	TRBJ1-2	CASTKEGDYGYTF	TGTGCCAGCACCAAAGAGGGGGACTATGGCTACACCTTC
TRBV7-2	few	TRBD2	TRBJ2-3	CASSLPGLAGTDTQYF	TGTGCCAGCAGCTTGCCGGGACTAGCCGGCACAGATACGCAGTATTTT
TRBV25-1	many	TRBD2	TRBJ2-3	CASSEEGTSGGGDTQYF	TGTGCCAGCAGTGAGGAGGGGACTAGCGGAGGTGGGGATACGCAGTATTTT
TRBV3-1	few	.	TRBJ1-1	CASSKTRTENTEAFF	TGTGCCAGCAGCAAAACGAGGACCGAGAACACTGAAGCTTTCTTT
TRBV5-1	.	TRBD1	TRBJ1-2	CASSSLIDRGHGYTF	TGCGCCAGCAGCTCACTGATAGACAGGGGGCATGGCTACACCTTC
TRBV5-1	few	.	TRBJ1-1	CASSPLGQNTEAFF	TGCGCCAGCAGCCCCCTTGGACAGAACACTGAAGCTTTCTTT
TRBV29-1	.	.	TRBJ2-3	CSVDGTPPGF	TGCAGCGTTGACGGGACGCCCCCAGGTTTT
TRBV7-9	.	.	TRBJ2-1	CASSTWGGASYNEQFF	TGTGCCAGCAGCACTTGGGGGGGGGCCTCCTACAATGAGCAGTTCTTC
TRBV2	few	.	TRBJ2-4	CASRRTPRDIQYF	TGTGCCAGCCGGAGAACCCCGAGGGACATTCAGTACTTC
TRBV5-6	few	.	TRBJ1-6	CASSLEGAGSPLHF	TGTGCCAGCAGCTTAGAAGGGGCTGGTTCACCCCTCCACTTT
TRBV7-9	few	.	TRBJ2-2	CASSLSGVTGELFF	TGTGCCAGCAGCTTATCTGGGGTCACCGGGGAGCTGTTTTTT
TRBV6-5	.	.	TRBJ1-4	CASGPAAEKLFF	TGTGCCAGCGGTCCGGCGGCCGAAAAACTGTTTTTT
TRBV12-3/TRBV12-4	once	TRBD2	TRBJ2-7	CASSLLRGEYEQYF	TGTGCCAGCAGTTTACTTCGGGGGGAATACGAGCAGTACTTC
TRBV6-2/TRBV6-3	.	TRBD1	TRBJ2-4	CASSVDRAKNIQYF	TGTGCCAGCAGCGTGGACAGGGCCAAAAACATTCAGTACTTC
TRBV6-2/TRBV6-3	few	.	TRBJ2-6	CASGRPPSDGANVLTF	TGTGCCAGCGGTAGGCCCCCGTCCGATGGGGCCAACGTCCTGACTTTC
TRBV10-3	once	.	TRBJ2-2	CAISPFGSLNTGELFF	TGTGCCATCAGCCCCTTTGGATCCCTTAACACCGGGGAGCTGTTTTTT
TRBV3-1	few	.	TRBJ2-1	CASSQVGEHNEQFF	TGTGCCAGCAGCCAAGTCGGCGAACACAATGAGCAGTTCTTC
TRBV5-5	.	.	TRBJ1-2	CASSLGSLYGYTF	TGTGCCAGCAGCCTGGGGAGCCTCTATGGCTACACCTTC
TRBV12-3/TRBV12-4	few	.	TRBJ1-5	CASSSAGGNQPQHF	TGTGCCAGCAGTTCAGCCGGGGGCAATCAGCCCCAGCATTTT
TRBV7-3	.	.	TRBJ2-5	CASSLLPEETQYF	TGTGCCAGCAGCTTATTACCCGAAGAGACCCAGTACTTC
TRBV15	few	.	TRBJ2-7	CATSREAGPGYEQYF	TGTGCCACCAGCAGAGAAGCCGGTCCAGGCTACGAGCAGTACTTC
TRBV25-1	.	.	TRBJ2-7	CASSDGIWDEQYF	TGTGCCAGCAGTGACGGGATTTGGGACGAGCAGTACTTC
TRBV5-4	.	.	TRBJ1-4	CASGFLGTSEKLFF	TGTGCCAGCGGGTTCCTAGGGACCAGTGAAAAACTGTTTTTT
TRBV6-5	.	.	TRBJ2-7	CASGDSYYEQYF	TGTGCCAGCGGCGACAGTTACTACGAGCAGTACTTC
TRBV12-3/TRBV12-4	few	.	TRBJ1-1	CASRTMAMNTEAFF	TGTGCCAGCAGGACAATGGCCATGAACACTGAAGCTTTCTTT
TRBV7-2	few	TRBD1	TRBJ2-1	CASSLEPGQGAREQFF	TGTGCCAGCAGCTTAGAGCCGGGACAGGGGGCTAGAGAGCAGTTCTTC
TRBV6-2/TRBV6-3	few	TRBD2	TRBJ2-1	CASTGTSGRNEQFF	TGTGCCAGCACAGGGACTAGCGGGCGAAATGAGCAGTTCTTC
TRBV4-3	few	TRBD1	TRBJ1-5	CASSQDPRGDQPQHF	TGCGCCAGCAGCCAAGATCCCAGGGGGGATCAGCCCCAGCATTTT
TRBV4-1	.	TRBD2	TRBJ2-1	CASSQTGAGAYPTASYNEQFF	TGCGCCAGCAGCCAGACCGGAGCGGGGGCGTACCCTACAGCCTCCTACAATGAGCAGTTCTTC
TRBV3-1	few	.	TRBJ2-6	CASSPRQGLSGANVLTF	TGTGCCAGCAGCCCGCGGCAAGGCCTCTCTGGGGCCAACGTCCTGACTTTC
TRBV7-2	once	.	TRBJ1-2	CASRYRVSDYGYTF	TGTGCCAGCAGGTACAGGGTTAGCGACTATGGCTACACCTTC
TRBV12-3/TRBV12-4	many	.	TRBJ1-1	CASRAGQPNTEAFF	TGTGCCAGCAGGGCCGGACAGCCGAACACTGAAGCTTTCTTT
TRBV20-1	few	TRBD1	TRBJ1-6	CSAGTGRENSPLHF	TGCAGTGCCGGGACAGGACGGGAAAATTCACCCCTCCACTTT